This T cell receptor (beta chain) was sequenced during a study of high-grade serous ovarian cancer treatment subgroups. The wider study: Mean per sample: about 14,000 reads, about 7,000 unique TCR beta rearrangements. Study observations and caveats: TCR clonal relatedness correlated positively with neoantigen level. CDR1 and CDR2 were left unanalyzed; analyses focused on CDR3.

TCRdb's table, derived via immunoSEQ multiplex PCR, lists solely in-frame clones and lacks some. The sample carries roughly 20,000 clones, approximately 72% recorded once. Remarks on this clone: Its cognate antigen is unknown.

This CDR3 has 14 residues. Trimming removed 5 bases at V and 4 bases at J, with 14 bases between. In germline, CDR1 is SGHVS, CDR2 FQNEAQ. Tumor tissue was taken before any definitive surgery or chemotherapy was given. The V gene is TRBV7-8, the J gene TRBJ2-5; a possible D gene is TRBD2 (6 bases). The clonotype was recovered from a human donor with high-grade serous ovarian cancer. The specimen sequenced was tumor tissue. The CDR3 nucleotides are TGTGCCAGCAGCGAGAGCGGGCGGAGAGAGACCCAGTACTTC. It encodes CASSESGRRETQYF.